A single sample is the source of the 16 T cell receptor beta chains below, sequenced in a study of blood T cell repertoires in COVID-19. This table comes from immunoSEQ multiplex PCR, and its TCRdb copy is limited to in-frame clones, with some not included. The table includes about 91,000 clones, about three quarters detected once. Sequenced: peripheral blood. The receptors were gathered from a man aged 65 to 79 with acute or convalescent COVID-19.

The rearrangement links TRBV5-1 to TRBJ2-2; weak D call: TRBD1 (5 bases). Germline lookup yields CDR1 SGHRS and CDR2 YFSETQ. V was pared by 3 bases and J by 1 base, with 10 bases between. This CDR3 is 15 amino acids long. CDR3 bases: TGCGCCAGCAGCTCGTTTGGACAGAACACCGGGGAGCTGTTTTTT. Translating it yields CASSSFGQNTGELFF.

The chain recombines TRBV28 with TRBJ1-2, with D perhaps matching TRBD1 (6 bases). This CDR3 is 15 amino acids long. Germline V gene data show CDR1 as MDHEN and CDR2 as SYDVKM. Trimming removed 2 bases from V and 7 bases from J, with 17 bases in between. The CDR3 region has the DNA TGTGCCAGCAGTTTACACTCAGGGGCAAGCCCTGGCTACACCTTC. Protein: CASSLHSGASPGYTF.

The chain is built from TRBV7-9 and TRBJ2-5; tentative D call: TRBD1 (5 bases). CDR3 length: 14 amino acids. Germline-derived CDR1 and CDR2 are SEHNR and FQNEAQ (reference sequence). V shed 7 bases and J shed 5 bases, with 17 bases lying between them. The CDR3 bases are TGTGCCAGCACCCTGCCAGGGCTCTGGGAGACCCAGTACTTC. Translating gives CASTLPGLWETQYF.

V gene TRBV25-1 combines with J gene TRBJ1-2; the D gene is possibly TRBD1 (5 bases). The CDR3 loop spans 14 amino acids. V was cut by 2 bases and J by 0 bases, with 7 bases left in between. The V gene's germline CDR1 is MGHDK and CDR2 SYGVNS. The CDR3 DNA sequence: TGTGCCAGCAGTGAACAGGGAACTAACTATGGCTACACCTTC. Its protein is CASSEQGTNYGYTF.

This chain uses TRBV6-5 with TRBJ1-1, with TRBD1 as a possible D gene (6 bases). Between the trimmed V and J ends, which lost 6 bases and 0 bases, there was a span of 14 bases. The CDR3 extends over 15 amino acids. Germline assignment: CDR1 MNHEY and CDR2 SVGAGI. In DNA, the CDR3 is TGTGCCAGCAGGACCTGGGACAATATGAACACTGAAGCTTTCTTT. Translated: CASRTWDNMNTEAFF.

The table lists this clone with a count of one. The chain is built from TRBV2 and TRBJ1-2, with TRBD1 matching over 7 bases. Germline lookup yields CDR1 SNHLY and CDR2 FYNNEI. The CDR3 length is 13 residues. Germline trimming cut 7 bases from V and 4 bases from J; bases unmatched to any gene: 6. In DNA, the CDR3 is TGTGCCAGCACTTCGGGACAGTCCTATGGCTACACCTTC. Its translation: CASTSGQSYGYTF.

DNA of the CDR3: TGTGCCAGCAGCCTGACAGGGGAGACGTACTATGGCTACACCTTC. Encoded protein: CASSLTGETYYGYTF. V usage is TRBV7-3 and J usage is TRBJ1-2, with 8 bases identical to TRBD1. Germline V gives CDR1 SGHTA, CDR2 FQGTGA. The CDR3 is 15 amino acids. J lost 3 bases, V lost 5 bases, and 8 bases had no gene match. The whole variable domain, remainder taken from reference TRBV7-3 and TRBJ1-2, is GAGVSQTPSNKVTEKGKYVELRCDPISGHTALYWYRQSLGQGPEFLIYFQGTGAADDSGLPNDRFFAVRPEGSVSTLKIQRTERGDSAVYLCASSLTGETYYGYTFGSGTRLTVV.

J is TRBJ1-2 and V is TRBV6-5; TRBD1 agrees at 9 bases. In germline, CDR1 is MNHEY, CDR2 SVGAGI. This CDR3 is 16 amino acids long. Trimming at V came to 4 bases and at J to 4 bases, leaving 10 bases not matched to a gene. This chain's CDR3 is CASSLDTGGAFYGYTF. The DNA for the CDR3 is TGTGCCAGCAGTTTAGATACAGGGGGCGCGTTCTATGGCTACACCTTC.

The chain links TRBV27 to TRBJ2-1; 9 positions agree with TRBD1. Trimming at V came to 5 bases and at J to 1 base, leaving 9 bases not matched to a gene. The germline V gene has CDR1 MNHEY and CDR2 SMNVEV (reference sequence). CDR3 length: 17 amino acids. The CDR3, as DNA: TGTGCCAGCAGTGACCCTCCCGGGACAGGGTCCTACAATGAGCAGTTCTTC. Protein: CASSDPPGTGSYNEQFF.

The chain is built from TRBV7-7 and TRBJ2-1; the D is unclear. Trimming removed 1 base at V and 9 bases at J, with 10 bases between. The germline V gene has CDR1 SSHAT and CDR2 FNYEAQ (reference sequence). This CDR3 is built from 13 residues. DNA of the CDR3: TGTGCCAGCAGCTTAGTCTTCCCCGGTGAGCAGTTCTTC. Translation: CASSLVFPGEQFF.

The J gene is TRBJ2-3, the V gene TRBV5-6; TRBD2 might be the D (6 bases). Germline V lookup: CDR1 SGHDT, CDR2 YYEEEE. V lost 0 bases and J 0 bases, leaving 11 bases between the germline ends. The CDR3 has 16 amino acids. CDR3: CASSLARRGSTDTQYF. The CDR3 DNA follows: TGTGCCAGCAGCTTGGCCCGGCGGGGTAGCACAGATACGCAGTATTTT.

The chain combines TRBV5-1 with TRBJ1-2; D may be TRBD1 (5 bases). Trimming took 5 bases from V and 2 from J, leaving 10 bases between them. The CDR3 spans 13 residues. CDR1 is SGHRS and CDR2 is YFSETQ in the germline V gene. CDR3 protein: CASRAGSNYGYTF. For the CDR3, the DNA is TGCGCCAGCAGGGCAGGGTCGAACTATGGCTACACCTTC.

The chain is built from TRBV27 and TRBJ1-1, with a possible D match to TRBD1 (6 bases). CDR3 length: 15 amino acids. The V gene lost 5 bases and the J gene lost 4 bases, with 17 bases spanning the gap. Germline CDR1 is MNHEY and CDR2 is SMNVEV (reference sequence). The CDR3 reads CASSVQGSPGTEAFF. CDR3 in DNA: TGTGCCAGCAGTGTCCAGGGGAGCCCGGGCACTGAAGCTTTCTTT.

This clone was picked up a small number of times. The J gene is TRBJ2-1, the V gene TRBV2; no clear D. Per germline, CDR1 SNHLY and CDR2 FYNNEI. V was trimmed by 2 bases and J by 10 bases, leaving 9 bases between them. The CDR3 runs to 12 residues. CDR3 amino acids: CASSESIGEQFF. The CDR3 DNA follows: TGTGCCAGCAGTGAATCGATCGGGGAGCAGTTCTTC.

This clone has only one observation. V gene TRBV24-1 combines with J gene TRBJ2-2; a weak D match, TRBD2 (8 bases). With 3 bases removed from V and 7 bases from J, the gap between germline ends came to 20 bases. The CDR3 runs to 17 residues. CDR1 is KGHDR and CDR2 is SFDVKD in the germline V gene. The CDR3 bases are TGTGCCACCAGTGATCCCTCCGGGAGGGGGCCGGTCGGGGAGCTGTTTTTT. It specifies CATSDPSGRGPVGELFF.

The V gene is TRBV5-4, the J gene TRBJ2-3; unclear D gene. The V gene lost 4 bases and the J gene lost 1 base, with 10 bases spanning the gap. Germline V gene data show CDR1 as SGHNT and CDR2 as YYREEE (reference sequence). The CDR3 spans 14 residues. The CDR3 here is CASSPLGRTDTQYF. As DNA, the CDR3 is TGTGCCAGCAGCCCTCTTGGCCGCACAGATACGCAGTATTTT.